This T cell receptor beta chain was sequenced for a study of T cells after yellow fever vaccination. Study-level results: Peak timing came faster in the weaker secondary response, day 5 versus 15. Detected again after the booster were most primary-vaccination clones, at 95% to 98% CD4 and about 89% CD8.

This clonotype was counted only a few times. What it binds is unknown. TCR cDNA, made by 5'RACE template switching, carried an added universal primer site and UMIs. TCRdb re-called the 5' RACE reads through MiXCR, storing one row per CDR3 protein. The sample records some 300,000 distinct CDR3 sequences, 8.7% being singletons. In germline, CDR1 is KGHSH, CDR2 LQKENI. Trimming pared 3 bases from V and 0 bases from J, leaving 12 bases between. The CDR3 runs 16 residues. Sample: CD4+ T cells sorted from PBMCs, taken 5 days after the yellow fever booster vaccination. The source is a man between 18 and 29 years old who received the YFV17D yellow fever vaccine. The gene calls are TRBV18 and TRBJ2-1, with unresolved D. For the CDR3, the DNA is TGTGCCAGCTCACCGGTTTCCGCTAGCTCCTACAATGAGCAGTTCTTC. Residues: CASSPVSASSYNEQFF.